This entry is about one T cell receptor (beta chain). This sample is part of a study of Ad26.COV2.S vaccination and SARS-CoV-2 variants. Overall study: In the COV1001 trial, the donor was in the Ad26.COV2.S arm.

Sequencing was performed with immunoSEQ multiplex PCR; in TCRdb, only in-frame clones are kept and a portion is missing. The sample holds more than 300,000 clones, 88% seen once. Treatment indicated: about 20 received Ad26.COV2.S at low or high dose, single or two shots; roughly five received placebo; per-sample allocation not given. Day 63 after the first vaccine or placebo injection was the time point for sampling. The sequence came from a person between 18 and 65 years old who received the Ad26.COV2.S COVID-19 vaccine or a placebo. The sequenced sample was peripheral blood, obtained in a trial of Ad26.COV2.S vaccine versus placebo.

The CDR3 is CASSWNRDGYDTPLHF. The CDR3 region has the DNA TGTGCCAGCAGCTGGAACAGGGACGGCTACGATACACCCCTCCACTTT. The rearrangement joins TRBV5-4 to TRBJ1-6; tentatively, D is TRBD1 (6 bases). This CDR3 contains 16 residues. V gave up 3 bases and J gave up 11 bases, with 21 bases separating them. Germline V gene sequence: CDR1 SGHNT, CDR2 YYREEE (reference sequence).